This TCR beta chain comes out of a study of PD-L1 blockade in urothelial cancer. Here immunoSEQ multiplex PCR was the method, and the copy in TCRdb shows in-frame clones only, minus some. The sample contains 50,000 to 55,000 clones, roughly 80% of which appear only once. The clonotype originates from a man between 65 and 79 years old with urothelial cancer. Sequenced here: PBMCs, sampled around atezolizumab (anti-PD-L1) treatment.

The CDR3 spells CASSIYRVRYYGYTF. CDR3 coding DNA: TGTGCCAGCAGTATATACAGGGTGCGCTACTATGGCTACACCTTC. The V gene is TRBV6-4, the J gene TRBJ1-2; possible D gene TRBD1, 6 bases. Germline assignment: CDR1 MRHNA and CDR2 SNTAGT. The CDR3 covers 15 residues. V lost 5 bases, J lost 3 bases, and 16 bases lay in between.